The source of this T cell receptor (beta chain) is a study of response to subunit inactivated influenza vaccine. Points on this clonotype: At one end, the junction sequence differs from germline, possibly due to a read error.

The V gene's germline CDR1 is DFQATT and CDR2 SNEGSKA (reference sequence). This CDR3 contains 16 residues. One entry per CDR3 protein results from TCRdb running MiXCR on the RT-PCR reads. The sample holds about 160,000 distinct CDR3 sequences; around 11% are singletons and the top ten take roughly a third. The source is a man aged 45 to 70 who received an inactivated influenza vaccine. This material consisted of CD8+ T cells sorted from PBMCs, taken 23 months after vaccination. V gene TRBV20-1 combines with J gene TRBJ2-1; 11 bases are shared with TRBD2. The CDR3 DNA follows: TGTAGTGCTCCCGGAACTAGCGGGAGCTCCTACAATGAGCAGTTCTTC. It is translated as CSAPGTSGSSYNEQFF.